Listed below are T cell receptor beta chains from one sample, sequenced in a study of shared clonotypes between healthy human individuals. Repertoires were generated with immunoSEQ multiplex PCR, while TCRdb's copy carries only in-frame clones and drops some. This sample has approximately 2.4 million clones, with 90% to 96% found just once. Sequenced: naive CD4+ T cells sorted from blood. The receptor source for this set is a man younger than 35 in good health. CDR3s include the opening cysteine and the closing phenylalanine or tryptophan. The order of the fields is D gene, clone size, V gene, J gene, CDR3 DNA, CDR3 protein. A D gene is named only where the DNA matches it firmly. Only part of the rows carry a size: once, few, many, or a class if the clone is expanded.

-	once	TRBV18	TRBJ1-6	TGTGCCAGCTCACCAGGGTTTAATTCACCCCTCCACTTT	CASSPGFNSPLHF
TRBD1	-	TRBV5-1	TRBJ1-6	TGCGCCAGCAGCGAGGGACAGGAGAATTCACCCCTCCACTTT	CASSEGQENSPLHF
TRBD1	-	TRBV2	TRBJ1-4	TGTGCCAGCAGTTACAGGGGTACTAATGAAAAACTGTTTTTT	CASSYRGTNEKLFF
-	once	TRBV19	TRBJ2-5	TGTGCCAGTAGTAGAGCAGGGAGCCAAGAGACCCAGTACTTC	CASSRAGSQETQYF
-	-	TRBV7-2	TRBJ2-3	TGTGCCAGCAGCTTGTTCCAAGATACGCAGTATTTT	CASSLFQDTQYF
-	-	TRBV7-2	TRBJ1-5	TGTGCCAGCAGCTTAGTGTCCTCCGGAGGTAAGCAGCCCCAGCATTTT	CASSLVSSGGKQPQHF
-	-	TRBV7-2	TRBJ2-3	TGTGCCAGCAGCTTAAACACTCAAGATACGCAGTATTTT	CASSLNTQDTQYF
-	-	TRBV6-5	TRBJ2-3	TGTGCCAGCAGTTATCAAAGCCGTCGAGGCACAGATACGCAGTATTTT	CASSYQSRRGTDTQYF
TRBD1	-	TRBV28	TRBJ1-2	TGTGCCAGCAGGACGAACAGGGGCCATGGCTACACCTTC	CASRTNRGHGYTF
TRBD2	-	TRBV19	TRBJ2-1	TGTGCCAGTCACGGACTAGGGACCACCAATGAGCAGTTCTTC	CASHGLGTTNEQFF
TRBD1	-	TRBV18	TRBJ1-5	TGTGCCAGCTCACCGGCGCAGGGGGTCGGAAATCAGCCCCAGCATTTT	CASSPAQGVGNQPQHF
-	-	TRBV19	TRBJ1-3	TGTGCCAGTAGTATTATGGGTCATGGCTCTGGAAACACCATATATTTT	CASSIMGHGSGNTIYF
-	-	TRBV5-4	TRBJ1-2	TGTGCCAGCAGCTCCCGTCGGTCGGAGACTCGTGGCTACACCTTC	CASSSRRSETRGYTF
TRBD2	-	TRBV6-5	TRBJ2-7	TGTGCCAGCAGTAGGAGCGGGGGACTCTACGAGCAGTACTTC	CASSRSGGLYEQYF
-	-	TRBV5-1	TRBJ1-4	TGCGCCAGCAGCTTGGGAGACATGGGCCAGTTGGAAAAACTGTTTTTT	CASSLGDMGQLEKLFF
-	-	TRBV2	TRBJ1-2	TGTGCCAGCAGTGAGGGTTTTCCGCACACCTTC	CASSEGFPHTF
TRBD2	-	TRBV4-2	TRBJ2-3	TGTGCCAGCAGCGAGAGGCAGGGACTAGCGGGGTACACAGATACGCAGTATTTT	CASSERQGLAGYTDTQYF